These 16 T cell receptor beta chains share one sample of origin, sequenced in a study of CD8+ T cells in alopecia areata. RNA extraction and reverse transcription yielded cDNA as sequencing template. The protocol was immunoSEQ multiplex PCR, while the TCRdb copy is restricted to in-frame clones and leaves out a portion. Of tens of thousands of clones listed, 44% are singletons. The specimen sequenced was NKG2D-low CD8+ T cells sorted from blood. Every receptor here comes from a human donor with alopecia areata.

For the CDR3, the DNA is TGCGCCAGCAGCCCGTCCGGGGCTAGCGGGTGGACCGGACAGCAGTTCTTC. This gives the protein CASSPSGASGWTGQQFF. This sequence joins TRBV4-1 and TRBJ2-1; 8 nucleotides align to TRBD2. Unmatched junction bases numbered 19, after V lost 4 bases and J lost 11 bases. The CDR3 has 17 amino acids. The germline gives CDR1 MGHRA, CDR2 YSYEKL.

J is TRBJ1-3 and V is TRBV9; no clear D gene. CDR3 length: 17 amino acids. Germline-derived CDR1 and CDR2 are SGDLS and YYNGEE. V shed 3 bases and J shed 0 bases, with 16 bases lying between them. The DNA of the CDR3 is TGTGCCAGCAGCGCCCCAGAGTACGGGAGCTCTGGAAACACCATATATTTT. It yields the protein CASSAPEYGSSGNTIYF.

This clone was found a few times. CDR3 sequence: CASSPPANYGYTF. CDR3 nucleotides: TGTGCCAGCAGCCCACCAGCTAACTATGGCTACACCTTC. The genes are TRBV7-9 and TRBJ1-2; no definite D call. V was cut by 5 bases and J by 0 bases, with 7 bases left in between. Germline V gene data show CDR1 as SEHNR and CDR2 as FQNEAQ (reference sequence). The CDR3 loop spans 13 amino acids.

This chain uses TRBV2 with TRBJ2-1; 7 bases line up with TRBD2. V was pared by 11 bases and J by 9 bases, with 13 bases of the junction left unmatched. The CDR3 sequence is 13 residues long. Per germline, CDR1 SNHLY and CDR2 FYNNEI. The CDR3 nucleotides are TGTGCCTCCTTCGGGGGGTCCCCTGTTGAGCAGTTCTTC. Amino acid sequence: CASFGGSPVEQFF.

This sequence joins TRBV14 and TRBJ2-1; tentative D call: TRBD2 (6 bases). V was shortened by 0 bases and J by 7 bases, with 13 bases between the two germline ends. Germline V gene data show CDR1 as SGHDN and CDR2 as FVKESK. The CDR3 length is 15 residues. CDR3 residues: CASSQDWGGTNEQFF. CDR3 coding DNA: TGTGCCAGCAGCCAAGATTGGGGAGGTACGAATGAGCAGTTCTTC.

The genes are TRBV27 and TRBJ2-1; D unresolved. Per the germline V gene, CDR1 is MNHEY and CDR2 is SMNVEV (reference sequence). Trimming removed 6 bases at V and 0 bases at J, with 12 bases between. The CDR3 loop spans 15 amino acids. The CDR3 loop is CASSTARSSYNEQFF. The CDR3 DNA sequence: TGTGCCAGCAGCACAGCTAGAAGCTCCTACAATGAGCAGTTCTTC.

This clone was seen a few times. This sequence joins TRBV7-9 and TRBJ2-2, with a weak D call TRBD1 (5 bases). The germline CDR1 and CDR2 sequences are SEHNR and FQNEAQ (reference sequence). The CDR3 totals 12 residues. V was shortened by 10 bases and J by 2 bases, with 8 bases between the two germline ends. This CDR3 reads CATDSNTGELFF. CDR3 bases: TGTGCCACCGACAGTAACACCGGGGAGCTGTTTTTT.

The chain couples TRBV9 to TRBJ2-6, with 7 bases that match TRBD1. Per the germline V gene, CDR1 is SGDLS and CDR2 is YYNGEE. This CDR3 region has 17 residues. The V and J ends lost 3 bases and 3 bases, in that order; junction bases with no gene match: 9. The CDR3 here is CASSGQGRQGGANVLTF. CDR3 in DNA: TGTGCCAGCAGCGGACAGGGAAGGCAAGGTGGGGCCAACGTCCTGACTTTC. The full variable domain, rest sourced from reference TRBV9 and TRBJ2-6, is DSGVTQTPKHLITATGQRVTLRCSPRSGDLSVYWYQQSLDQGLQFLIQYYNGEERAKGNILERFSAQQFPDLHSELNLSSLELGDSALYFCASSGQGRQGGANVLTFGAGSRLTVL.

This clone was seen a handful of times. The genes are TRBV13 and TRBJ2-2; D perhaps matches TRBD2 (5 bases). Trimming shortened V by 3 bases and J by 4 bases, and 9 bases separated the two germline ends. This CDR3 spans 14 amino acids. Germline assignment: CDR1 PRHDT and CDR2 FYEKMQ (reference sequence). CDR3 in amino acids: CASSFREITGELFF. In nucleotides, the CDR3 is TGTGCCAGCAGCTTCCGGGAAATCACCGGGGAGCTGTTTTTT.

This chain connects TRBV30 to TRBJ2-1, with D unclear. The CDR3 contains 11 residues. Germline-derived CDR1 and CDR2 are GTSNPN and SVGIG (reference sequence). V was clipped by 0 bases and J by 9 bases, with 6 bases between them. CDR3 loop: CAWSVRLEQFF. The CDR3 nucleotides are TGTGCCTGGAGTGTCCGACTTGAGCAGTTCTTC. Combining the CDR3 with reference TRBV30 and TRBJ2-1 gives the whole variable domain SQTIHQWPATLVQPVGSPLSLECTVEGTSNPNLYWYRQAAGRGLQLLFYSVGIGQISSEVPQNLSASRPQDRQFILSSKKLLLSDSGFYLCAWSVRLEQFFGPGTRLTVL.

In DNA form, the CDR3 reads TGTGCCAGCAGCCTAACCTACGAGCAGTACTTC. This encodes CASSLTYEQYF. This chain joins TRBV7-2 and TRBJ2-7; D is ambiguous. The CDR3 loop spans 11 amino acids. With 5 bases removed from V and 2 bases from J, the gap between germline ends came to 4 bases. Germline loops: CDR1 SGHTA, CDR2 FQGNSA.

The chain carries TRBV13 and TRBJ2-1, with 8 bases lining up with TRBD1. This CDR3 contains 17 residues. Germline trimming cut 5 bases from V and 5 bases from J; bases unmatched to any gene: 14. Germline CDR1 is PRHDT and CDR2 is FYEKMQ (reference sequence). The CDR3 DNA reads TGTGCCAGCAGCCCCCCCAACCGGGACAGGAGCCACAATGAGCAGTTCTTC. It encodes CASSPPNRDRSHNEQFF.

This clone was detected only a few times. This rearrangement joins TRBV28 to TRBJ2-7, with 7 positions matching TRBD2. The CDR3 contains 14 residues. After removal of 7 bases from V and 2 bases from J, the junction contained 8 bases not matched to a gene. The germline V gene has CDR1 MDHEN and CDR2 SYDVKM. For the CDR3, the DNA is TGTGCCAGCACCCTAGCCGGGGGGACCTACGAGCAGTACTTC. The encoded protein is CASTLAGGTYEQYF.

This clone showed up just a few times. The rearrangement links TRBV7-8 to TRBJ1-2; unclear D gene. Germline values: CDR1 SGHVS, CDR2 FQNEAQ. V lost 5 bases, J lost 3 bases, and 19 bases lay in between. There are 16 residues in the CDR3. The CDR3 DNA reads as TGTGCCAGCAGCCCCGGGTCGTCCACCGCCCACTATGGCTACACCTTC. Translating it yields CASSPGSSTAHYGYTF.

The chain links TRBV27 to TRBJ1-1; 8 nucleotides align to TRBD1. Germline V gene lookup returns CDR1 MNHEY and CDR2 SMNVEV (reference sequence). Trimming took 5 bases from V and 3 from J; bases not matched to a gene: 8. There are 15 residues in the CDR3. The CDR3 nucleotides are TGTGCCAGCAGTATTCGACAGGGGAGATACACTGAAGCTTTCTTT. It is translated as CASSIRQGRYTEAFF.

V gene TRBV7-2 combines with J gene TRBJ1-5; no reliable D call. The CDR3 totals 13 residues. Germline assignment: CDR1 SGHTA and CDR2 FQGNSA. Trimming cost V 2 bases and J 8 bases, with 10 bases left between them. CDR3: CASSLTTSEPQHF. DNA for the CDR3: TGTGCCAGCAGCTTAACCACCTCTGAGCCCCAGCATTTT.